This paragraph reports one TCR beta chain. Its target is not known. The data stem from a study of identifying expanded T cells in peripheral blood. Study-wide results and caveats: Technical replicates showed around 1.2 changed clones; approximately 2 weeks about 16; four weeks 19. Clone count variance between approximately two-week samples rose with total template count.

The assay was immunoSEQ multiplex PCR, and TCRdb's table has in-frame clones only and misses some. In the table there are fewer than 110,000 clones, 87% of which are singletons. The trim removed 5 bases at V and 7 bases at J, leaving 6 bases unmatched. The CDR3 extends over 15 amino acids. The germline CDR1 and CDR2 sequences are MNHEY and SVGAGI. This sequence originates from a person aged 18 to 70 in good health. This rearrangement joins TRBV6-5 to TRBJ2-5; 14 bases are a match to TRBD2. Sequenced input: blood. CDR3 DNA: TGTGCCAGCAGTCAGGGACTAGCGGGGGACGTGACCCAGTACTTC. Translated: CASSQGLAGDVTQYF.